These 10 T cell receptor beta chains were all obtained from the same sample, sequenced in a study of cytomegalovirus exposure and HLA in healthy donors. The PCR used 60 Vbeta and 13 Jbeta primers. Some clones are missing from TCRdb's copy, which holds only in-frame ones; the method was immunoSEQ multiplex PCR. This sample has 150,000 to 200,000 clones, with 60% to 85% found just once. The sequenced sample consisted of PBMCs. The origin of the receptors is a male donor in good health and CMV-seropositive.

The V gene is TRBV2, the J gene TRBJ2-4; D possibly corresponds to TRBD1 (5 bases). V lost 7 bases, J lost 2 bases, and 9 bases lay in between. There are 13 residues in the CDR3. The germline V gene has CDR1 SNHLY and CDR2 FYNNEI. CDR3 residues: CASNQGSKNIQYF. The CDR3 DNA reads TGTGCCAGCAATCAGGGTTCCAAAAACATTCAGTACTTC.

This clone appeared once. The V gene is TRBV5-1, the J gene TRBJ1-2; D may be TRBD1 (5 bases). Germline CDR1 and CDR2: SGHRS and YFSETQ. The CDR3 spans 13 residues. The ends were cut back, 0 bases at V and 4 bases at J, with 7 bases in the middle. DNA for the CDR3: TGCGCCAGCAGCTTGGCAGGGTTCTATGGCTACACCTTC. It yields the protein CASSLAGFYGYTF.

The J gene is TRBJ2-3, the V gene TRBV9; TRBD2 matches 8 bases. The CDR3 extends over 14 amino acids. The trim removed 3 bases at V and 11 bases at J, leaving 11 bases unmatched. The germline gives CDR1 SGDLS, CDR2 YYNGEE. CDR3 residues: CASSASLAGGVQYF. CDR3 DNA sequence: TGTGCCAGCAGCGCGTCCCTAGCCGGGGGGGTGCAGTATTTT.

This clone appeared a few times. This sequence joins TRBV27 and TRBJ2-2; TRBD1 agrees at 7 bases. The CDR3 runs 15 residues. The V segment lost 3 bases and the J segment 4 bases; nucleotides outside the gene matches: 5. Germline V gives CDR1 MNHEY, CDR2 SMNVEV (reference sequence). The CDR3 DNA is TGTGCCAGCAGTTTTGCAGGGGACAGCACCGGGGAGCTGTTTTTT. This sequence encodes CASSFAGDSTGELFF.

The chain has TRBV6-1 and TRBJ1-2, with D uncertain. Germline-derived CDR1 and CDR2 are MNHNS and SASEGT. The V and J ends lost 6 bases and 4 bases respectively, with 9 bases between them. CDR3 length: 12 amino acids. The CDR3 bases are TGTGCCAGCAGCCCCGGACTCTATGGCTACACCTTC. Translation gives CASSPGLYGYTF.

This clone was seen just once. The V gene is TRBV6-5, the J gene TRBJ1-2, with D possibly being TRBD1 (5 bases). Germline V gene data show CDR1 as MNHEY and CDR2 as SVGAGI. Trimming removed 4 bases at V and 9 bases at J, with 15 bases between. This CDR3 is 13 amino acids long. This chain's CDR3 is CASSSTGTRRYTF. In nucleotides, the CDR3 is TGTGCCAGCAGTTCCACCGGGACTCGACGCTACACCTTC.

This chain uses TRBV6-6 with TRBJ2-7; TRBD1 matches at 8 bases. Germline CDR1 is MNHNY and CDR2 is SVGAGI (reference sequence). The CDR3 spans 16 residues. The trim removed 0 bases at V and 4 bases at J, leaving 8 bases unmatched. The CDR3 DNA is TGTGCCAGCAGTTACTCGGAAATCAGACAGGGGTACGAGCAGTACTTC. Protein: CASSYSEIRQGYEQYF.

The rearrangement links TRBV18 to TRBJ2-1; 16 bases match TRBD2. Germline V CDR1 and CDR2: KGHSH, LQKENI. This CDR3 comprises 19 residues. V shed 6 bases, J shed 8 bases, and the junction held 16 bases outside the gene matches. The CDR3 DNA follows: TGTGCCAGCTCCCGACCGTATGGGACTAGCGGGGGGGCCGGCGATGAGCAGTTCTTC. This translates into CASSRPYGTSGGAGDEQFF.

The chain uses TRBV7-6 and TRBJ1-2, with TRBD1 as a possible D gene (5 bases). The germline V and J ends were trimmed by 5 bases and 6 bases, with 10 bases remaining between them. CDR1 and CDR2 (germline): SGHVS, FNYEAQ. The CDR3 contains 12 residues. This chain's CDR3 is CASSADSDGYTF. The CDR3 region has the DNA TGTGCCAGCAGCGCTGACAGCGATGGCTACACCTTC. The full variable domain, rest sourced from reference TRBV7-6 and TRBJ1-2, is GAGVSQSPRYKVTKRGQDVALRCDPISGHVSLYWYRQALGQGPEFLTYFNYEAQQDKSGLPNDRFSAERPEGSISTLTIQRTEQRDSAMYRCASSADSDGYTFGSGTRLTVV.

The CDR3 nucleotides are TGTGCCAGCAGGAGACAGTTCCTGACTAGCGGGGGAGACCCTAATAACTACGAGCAGTACTTC. This codes for CASRRQFLTSGGDPNNYEQYF. The V and J genes are TRBV27 and TRBJ2-5, with 12 bases fitting TRBD2. Judging by the DNA end, TRBJ2-7 fits better; the J call may be wrong. CDR1 is MNHEY, CDR2 SMNVEV, per germline (reference sequence). This CDR3 has 21 residues.